This TCR beta chain was sequenced in a study of chemoradiotherapy in HPV16-positive cancers. For the study at large: Candidate HPV-specific T-cell clones and common TCR motifs came from functional assays in two HPV16-positive patients.

The table lists this clone with a few counts. As yet, its antigen is unknown. Germline V gene lookup returns CDR1 LGHNT and CDR2 FRNRAP. The CDR3 is 14 amino acids. V lost 3 bases and J 10 bases, leaving 17 bases between the germline ends. The assay was immunoSEQ multiplex PCR, and TCRdb's table has in-frame clones only and misses some. Among about 10,000 clones, approximately 76% were seen once, and the ten largest hold 9.1%. Findings and limits, study-wide: HPV-specific T cells were functionally defined from only a couple of HPV16-positive patients.

The chain employs TRBV12-5 and TRBJ2-3, with D perhaps being TRBD1 or TRBD2 (6 bases each). Sampling was conducted from a patient who underwent chemoradiotherapy. The TCR originated in a human donor with HPV-associated anogenital cancer. The CDR3 here is CASGFSNREEAQYF. The DNA of the CDR3 is TGTGCTAGTGGTTTCTCAAACAGGGAGGAGGCGCAGTATTTT.